A selection of T cell receptor beta chains follows, all from one sample in a study of cytomegalovirus exposure and HLA in healthy donors. Sequenced by immunoSEQ multiplex PCR; TCRdb stores in-frame clones only, minus some. The repertoire holds around 200,000 clones, approximately 80% seen once, with 10% in the top ten. Sequencing was carried out using PBMCs. The receptors shown here come from a woman between 50 and 59 years old in good health and CMV-seropositive. Each CDR3 is given with its conserved first and last residue. Fields, in order: CDR3 protein, J gene, V gene, clone size. Rows may omit the clone size; those that give it use once, few, many or a size class.

CDR3aa: CASSQSLAYEQFF; j_gene: TRBJ2-1; v_gene: TRBV4-1; abundance: once
CDR3aa: CASSLGNRESSYNEQFF; j_gene: TRBJ2-1; v_gene: TRBV5-1; abundance: NA
CDR3aa: CASSLNRDRVRDTEAFF; j_gene: TRBJ1-1; v_gene: TRBV7-3; abundance: NA
CDR3aa: CASGSYLGGRDRETQYF; j_gene: TRBJ2-5; v_gene: TRBV12-5; abundance: NA
CDR3aa: CASRSAARGSPLHF; j_gene: TRBJ1-6; v_gene: TRBV5-8; abundance: few
CDR3aa: CASSYFSGGNNEQFF; j_gene: TRBJ2-1; v_gene: TRBV6-6; abundance: NA
CDR3aa: CASSLARQGTETQYF; j_gene: TRBJ2-5; v_gene: TRBV5-4; abundance: NA
CDR3aa: CASSPGSAVDTEAFF; j_gene: TRBJ1-1; v_gene: TRBV6-5; abundance: few
CDR3aa: CSVGQIADGYTF; j_gene: TRBJ1-2; v_gene: TRBV29-1; abundance: NA
CDR3aa: CASSGQGASTEAFF; j_gene: TRBJ1-1; v_gene: TRBV13; abundance: NA
CDR3aa: CASSPGQGQYF; j_gene: TRBJ2-3; v_gene: TRBV7-2; abundance: NA
CDR3aa: CASSLGVGGQETQYF; j_gene: TRBJ2-5; v_gene: TRBV7-3; abundance: NA
CDR3aa: CASSQDYRQGYGYTF; j_gene: TRBJ1-2; v_gene: TRBV4-1; abundance: NA
CDR3aa: CASSQAWDIMNTEAFF; j_gene: TRBJ1-1; v_gene: TRBV4-1; abundance: NA
CDR3aa: CASTVDGGGYTDTQYF; j_gene: TRBJ2-3; v_gene: TRBV9; abundance: NA
CDR3aa: CASSLRGQPNTEAFF; j_gene: TRBJ1-1; v_gene: TRBV27; abundance: once
CDR3aa: CASSPGTRGGNEQFF; j_gene: TRBJ2-1; v_gene: TRBV10-1; abundance: NA
CDR3aa: CASSLLAQSYEQYF; j_gene: TRBJ2-7; v_gene: TRBV7-6; abundance: NA
CDR3aa: CASSQPISGGPAIEGEQFF; j_gene: TRBJ2-1; v_gene: TRBV4-1; abundance: NA
CDR3aa: CATSRHRQGETQYF; j_gene: TRBJ2-5; v_gene: TRBV15; abundance: NA
CDR3aa: CASSPQGAENQPQHF; j_gene: TRBJ1-5; v_gene: TRBV5-1; abundance: NA
CDR3aa: CASSPRTGLRTDTQYF; j_gene: TRBJ2-3; v_gene: TRBV7-9; abundance: NA
CDR3aa: CASSYRGQGANYGYTF; j_gene: TRBJ1-2; v_gene: TRBV6-5; abundance: NA
CDR3aa: CASSWTGGSNQPQHF; j_gene: TRBJ1-5; v_gene: TRBV5-1; abundance: NA
CDR3aa: CASDREPTGELFF; j_gene: TRBJ2-2; v_gene: TRBV9; abundance: once
CDR3aa: CASSSLPNPGQGGYTF; j_gene: TRBJ1-2; v_gene: TRBV7-2; abundance: NA
CDR3aa: CAWSKDSSYEQYF; j_gene: TRBJ2-7; v_gene: TRBV30; abundance: NA
CDR3aa: CASSYGGITEAFF; j_gene: TRBJ1-1; v_gene: TRBV6-5; abundance: NA
CDR3aa: CASRPLVTDYGYTF; j_gene: TRBJ1-2; v_gene: TRBV6-6; abundance: NA
CDR3aa: CASSSSTENYGYTF; j_gene: TRBJ1-2; v_gene: TRBV5-1; abundance: NA
CDR3aa: CASTSYNEQFF; j_gene: TRBJ2-1; v_gene: TRBV2; abundance: NA
CDR3aa: CASTPYVREANEQFF; j_gene: TRBJ2-1; v_gene: TRBV4-1; abundance: few
CDR3aa: CASSLGADRAGSKGYTF; j_gene: TRBJ1-2; v_gene: TRBV5-1; abundance: NA
CDR3aa: CASRYIRTAVYGYTF; j_gene: TRBJ1-2; v_gene: TRBV6-5; abundance: NA
CDR3aa: CASSLYSLATSGNTIYF; j_gene: TRBJ1-3; v_gene: TRBV5-6; abundance: NA
CDR3aa: CASSREEGEAFF; j_gene: TRBJ1-1; v_gene: TRBV11-3; abundance: NA
CDR3aa: CASSEHRLSSVEQYF; j_gene: TRBJ2-7; v_gene: TRBV6-1; abundance: NA
CDR3aa: CASSWEYGTSGGYTF; j_gene: TRBJ1-2; v_gene: TRBV9; abundance: NA
CDR3aa: CASSQDKLNQPQHF; j_gene: TRBJ1-5; v_gene: TRBV4-1; abundance: NA